The entry below describes one T cell receptor (beta chain). In the ophthalmopathy cohort, Clinical Activity Score was at least 3, NOSPECS grade at least 4, and duration under 3 months. These data are taken from a study of T cells in Graves' hyperthyroidism and ophthalmopathy. Authors of the study amplified TCR beta CDR3 regions from RNA transcripts. First-round RT-PCR of the TCR CDR3 relied on the HTBI primer set. MiXCR, applied by TCRdb to the multiplex PCR reads, yields one record per CDR3 protein. The data contain about 300,000 distinct CDR3 sequences, 15% to 20% of them seen just once; the ten biggest clones take up under 40%. The germline gives CDR1 MDHEN, CDR2 SYDVKM. V lost 10 bases, J lost 0 bases, and 19 bases lay in between. The CDR3 has 15 amino acids.

The sample comprised blood. The chain couples TRBV28 to TRBJ2-7; D tentatively fits TRBD1 or TRBD2 (6 bases each). The TCR originated in a man in his forties or fifties with Graves' ophthalmopathy. CDR3 bases: TGTGCCACCATGGGGTATAGGGGGGTCTCCTACGAGCAGTACTTC. It is translated as CATMGYRGVSYEQYF.